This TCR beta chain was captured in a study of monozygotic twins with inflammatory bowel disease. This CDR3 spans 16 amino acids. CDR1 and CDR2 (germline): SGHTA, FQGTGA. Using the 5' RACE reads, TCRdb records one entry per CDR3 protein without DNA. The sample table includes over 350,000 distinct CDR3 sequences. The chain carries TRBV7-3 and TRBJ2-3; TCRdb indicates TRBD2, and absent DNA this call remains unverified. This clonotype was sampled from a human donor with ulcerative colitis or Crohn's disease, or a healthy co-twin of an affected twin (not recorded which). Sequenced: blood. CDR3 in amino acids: CASSLTSGGYTDTQYF.